This TCR beta chain was found in a study of cytomegalovirus exposure and HLA in healthy donors. Regarding the study as a whole: CMV serostatus stood as the only immune exposure information on hand. Altogether, 164 TCR beta chains were recorded as cytomegalovirus-associated.

With regard to this clone: What it binds is not known.

In the PCR, 60 Vbeta and 13 Jbeta primers were used. Libraries were prepared by immunoSEQ multiplex PCR; TCRdb keeps only in-frame clonotypes and omits some of them. The sample yields approximately 160,000 clones, about 81% seen once. This TCR was sampled from a woman aged 18-29 years in good health and CMV-seronegative. The source material was PBMCs.

CDR3 loop: CASTLLPRMNTEAFF. CDR3 coding DNA: TGTGCCAGCACCCTTTTGCCTAGGATGAACACTGAAGCTTTCTTT. The V gene is TRBV28, the J gene TRBJ1-1; no reliable D call. Germline V CDR1 and CDR2: MDHEN, SYDVKM. V lost 7 bases and J 0 bases, leaving 15 bases between the germline ends. This CDR3 spans 15 amino acids.